This T cell receptor (beta chain) was identified in a study of shared clonotypes between healthy human individuals. General observations from the study: Naive CD4 clonotype sharing across a few donors was around 5.5%. Larger richness was generally estimated for naive than memory subsets.

Regarding this clone: No antigen is known for it.

CDR1 is ENHRY and CDR2 is SYGVKD in the germline V gene. The CDR3 is 13 residues long. The V gene lost 2 bases and the J gene lost 4 bases, with 8 bases spanning the gap. Assay: immunoSEQ multiplex PCR; the TCRdb copy retains only in-frame clones and omits some. The sample yields hundreds of thousands of clones, approximately 74% seen once. The specimen was memory CD4+ T cells sorted from blood. Specified subset: CD45RA-negative fraction. The clonotype was recovered from a woman aged 25 to 39 in good health. The chain joins TRBV10-3 to TRBJ2-5; a weak D match, TRBD1 (5 bases). CDR3 region: CAISERGIETQYF. CDR3 nucleotides: TGTGCCATCAGTGAGAGGGGAATAGAGACCCAGTACTTC.